The 8 T cell receptor beta chains reported below all come from one sample, sequenced in a study of beta chain features in type 1 diabetes. The authors reverse transcribed all of the isolated RNA, so sequencing captured expressed TCRB transcripts. The method was immunoSEQ multiplex PCR; TCRdb's version includes in-frame clones alone and lacks a portion of them. Of about 210,000 clones in the sample, approximately 10% were seen once. Sequencing input: central memory CD4+ T cells from blood. The receptors were gathered from a man between 18 and 29 years old in good health.

The chain uses TRBV2 and TRBJ2-1; TRBD2 aligns across 7 bases. V shed 2 bases and J 7 bases; nucleotides not matched to a gene: 8. The CDR3 spans 15 residues. From germline, CDR1 is SNHLY and CDR2 FYNNEI. The CDR3 DNA follows: TGTGCCAGCAGTGAAAGCAGGGCTAGCGGTAATGAGCAGTTCTTC. Protein product: CASSESRASGNEQFF.

DNA of the CDR3: TGTGCCAGCAGCCCATGGTTAGCTGCGAACACCGGGGAGCTGTTTTTT. It is translated as CASSPWLAANTGELFF. The J gene is TRBJ2-2, the V gene TRBV9; D gene uncertain. Germline V gene lookup returns CDR1 SGDLS and CDR2 YYNGEE. V lost 4 bases and J 0 bases, leaving 13 bases between the germline ends. There are 16 residues in the CDR3. Together with reference TRBV9 and TRBJ2-2, the CDR3 gives the full variable domain: DSGVTQTPKHLITATGQRVTLRCSPRSGDLSVYWYQQSLDQGLQFLIQYYNGEERAKGNILERFSAQQFPDLHSELNLSSLELGDSALYFCASSPWLAANTGELFFGEGSRLTVL.

The genes are TRBV14 and TRBJ2-7, with 9 bases matching TRBD1. There are 13 residues in the CDR3. Germline-derived CDR1 and CDR2 are SGHDN and FVKESK. Germline trimming cut 5 bases from V and 6 bases from J; bases unmatched to any gene: 5. The CDR3 here is CASSTRQGGEQYF. CDR3 DNA sequence: TGTGCCAGCAGCACCCGACAGGGGGGCGAGCAGTACTTC.

This clone was detected only a few times. This chain links TRBV6-5 with TRBJ1-1, with 7 bases fitting TRBD1. Germline V gives CDR1 MNHEY, CDR2 SVGAGI. V gave up 5 bases and J gave up 6 bases; unmatched junction bases: 12. The CDR3 loop spans 15 amino acids. CDR3 region: CASSKDRATLAEAFF. For the CDR3, the DNA is TGTGCCAGCAGTAAAGACAGGGCGACATTGGCTGAAGCTTTCTTT.

The chain employs TRBV30 and TRBJ2-2; TRBD1 matches 11 bases. CDR1 is GTSNPN and CDR2 is SVGIG in the germline V gene (reference sequence). The CDR3 consists of 14 residues. J was trimmed by 5 bases and V by 2 bases; bases with no gene match: 1. The CDR3 nucleotides are TGTGCCTGGAGTCGGGACAGGGGGACCGGGGAGCTGTTTTTT. It translates to CAWSRDRGTGELFF.

In its sample, this clone was seen a few times. The rearrangement links TRBV10-3 to TRBJ2-3; D possibly corresponds to TRBD2 (5 bases). The CDR3 runs 14 residues. The V end was cut by 6 bases, the J end by 5 bases, with 15 bases between. CDR1 and CDR2 from the germline V gene are ENHRY and SYGVKD. CDR3 sequence (DNA): TGTGCCATCAGGGAGGCTAGGGTTGGAGATACGCAGTATTTT. It translates to CAIREARVGDTQYF.

This clone has only a few counts. The CDR3 protein is CASGLDVAGEKDTQYF. The CDR3 region has the DNA TGTGCTAGTGGTTTGGACGTAGCGGGAGAGAAAGATACGCAGTATTTT. The chain joins TRBV12-5 to TRBJ2-3, with 9 bases identical to TRBD2. V lost 1 base, J lost 5 bases, and 7 bases stayed unmatched. There are 16 residues in the CDR3. In germline, CDR1 is LGHNT, CDR2 FRNRAP. The complete variable domain, with remaining parts taken from reference TRBV12-5 and TRBJ2-3, reads DARVTQTPRHKVTEMGQEVTMRCQPILGHNTVFWYRQTMMQGLELLAYFRNRAPLDDSGMPKDRFSAEMPDATLATLKIQPSEPRDSAVYFCASGLDVAGEKDTQYFGPGTRLTVL.

This clone was found a few times. The V and J genes are TRBV29-1 and TRBJ2-2; 7 bases align to TRBD1. Germline V gives CDR1 SQVTM, CDR2 ANQGSEA. CDR3 length: 15 amino acids. V was clipped by 7 bases and J by 2 bases; unmatched bases: 10. CDR3 sequence (DNA): TGCAGCGCTGAGTCCCGGGACAGAAACACCGGGGAGCTGTTTTTT. Translating gives CSAESRDRNTGELFF.